Described below is a single T cell receptor (beta chain) sequence and its context. As yet, its antigen is unknown. This sample includes further DNA sequences coding for the same CDR3. The sample originates from a study of cytomegalovirus exposure and HLA in healthy donors. Germline CDR1 SNHLY, CDR2 FYNNEI. This CDR3 spans 14 amino acids. V shed 6 bases and J 4 bases; nucleotides not matched to a gene: 8. PCR was performed using 60 Vbeta and 13 Jbeta primers. Data came from immunoSEQ multiplex PCR; TCRdb stores just in-frame clones and leaves some out. The table lists fewer than 150,000 clones, roughly two thirds of them singletons. Study-wide results and limits: There were about 160 TCR beta chains listed as cytomegalovirus-associated. A reported reduction in N-insertions relative to the roughly 640-donor mean was seen in an Asian-associated ancestry cluster in a later analysis.

The chain uses TRBV2 and TRBJ1-2; TRBD1 matches 7 bases. This receptor was identified in a man aged 18 to 29 in good health and CMV-seropositive. The specimen was PBMCs. CDR3 sequence: CASRGDSDTYGYTF. As DNA, the CDR3 is TGTGCCAGCAGGGGGGACAGCGATACCTATGGCTACACCTTC.